This section outlines one TCR beta chain sequence together with its context. Its antigen remains unknown. Trimming at V came to 1 base and at J to 7 bases, leaving 10 bases not matched to a gene. Germline V gene data show CDR1 as MNHNS and CDR2 as SASEGT. This CDR3 is 15 amino acids long. The sample comes from a study of CD8+CD57+ T cells in acquired aplastic anemia. Patients included in sequencing had previously demonstrated CD8+CD57+ cell expansion by flow cytometry. Each patient had severe acquired aplastic anemia. Each patient gave a blood sample that was collected before any therapy had been received. Study outcomes and limitations: A significant difference in CD8+ Simpson's diversity between patients and controls was not found.

Both TCR beta VDJ combination and CDR3 sequence profiling were carried out. Genomic DNA was the template for this profiling. TCRdb re-analysed the reads in MiXCR, keeping a single row per CDR3 protein. This sample has over 150,000 distinct CDR3 sequences, with 60% to 80% found just once. The rearrangement links TRBV6-1 to TRBJ2-7, with 7 bases aligning to TRBD2. This receptor was taken from a human donor with aplastic anemia. The sequenced material came from sorted CD4+, CD8+, or CD8+CD57+ T cells (not recorded which) from PBMCs. The CDR3 bases are TGTGCCAGCAGTGAAGTGGCGGGAGACTACAATGAGCAGTACGTC. This encodes CASSEVAGDYNEQYV.